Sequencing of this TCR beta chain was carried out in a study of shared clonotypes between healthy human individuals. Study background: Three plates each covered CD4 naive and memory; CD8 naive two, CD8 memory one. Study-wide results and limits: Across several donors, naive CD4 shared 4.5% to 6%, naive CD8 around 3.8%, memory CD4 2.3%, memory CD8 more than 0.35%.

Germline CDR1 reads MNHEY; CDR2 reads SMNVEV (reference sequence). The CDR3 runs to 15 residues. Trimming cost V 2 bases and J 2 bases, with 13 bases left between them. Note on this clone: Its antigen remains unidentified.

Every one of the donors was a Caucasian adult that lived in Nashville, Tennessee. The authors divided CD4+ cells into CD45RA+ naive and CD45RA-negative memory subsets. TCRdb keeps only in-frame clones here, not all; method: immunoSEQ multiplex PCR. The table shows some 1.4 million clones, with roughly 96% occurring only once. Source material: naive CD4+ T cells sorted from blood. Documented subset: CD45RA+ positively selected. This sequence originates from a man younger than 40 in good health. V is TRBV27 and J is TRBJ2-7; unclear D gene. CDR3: CASSLTWGITYEQYF. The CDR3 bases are TGTGCCAGCAGTTTAACGTGGGGAATAACCTACGAGCAGTACTTC.